This entry describes one T cell receptor beta chain. This sample includes further DNA sequences coding for the same CDR3. Vbeta (60) and Jbeta (13) primers were used in the PCR. Assay: immunoSEQ multiplex PCR; the TCRdb copy retains only in-frame clones and omits some. The sample yields 100,000 or so clones, roughly 78% seen once. Germline CDR1 SGHVS, CDR2 FQNEAQ. V gave up 4 bases and J gave up 0 bases, with 16 bases separating them. This CDR3 is 17 amino acids long. The data were obtained in a study of cytomegalovirus exposure and HLA in healthy donors. Overall study context: As an earlier analysis found, 150 million to 200 million T cells yielded about 120 million unique TCR beta sequences.

The receptor was isolated from a middle-aged woman in good health and CMV-seronegative. Material for sequencing was PBMCs. The chain joins TRBV7-8 to TRBJ1-3, with D possibly matching TRBD1 (6 bases). The CDR3 bases are TGTGCCAGCAGCTCGCAAACGGGGGGCGTCTCTGGAAACACCATATATTTT. This sequence encodes CASSSQTGGVSGNTIYF. The variable domain in full, with the rest retrieved from reference TRBV7-8 and TRBJ1-3, is GAGVSQSPRYKVAKRGQDVALRCDPISGHVSLFWYQQALGQGPEFLTYFQNEAQLDKSGLPSDRFFAERPEGSVSTLKIQRTQQEDSAVYLCASSSQTGGVSGNTIYFGEGSWLTVV.